The rows below give T cell receptor beta chains drawn from one sample of a study of CD8 T cells in ankylosing spondylitis. A single record per CDR3 protein comes from TCRdb applying MiXCR to the 5' RACE reads. This sample has 200,000 to 300,000 distinct CDR3 sequences; 7% to 10% occur once, and the top ten carry approximately 4.8%. Sequencing was carried out using blood, either unsorted or a sorted T cell fraction (not recorded which). The receptors come from a female donor with ankylosing spondylitis or in good health (not recorded which). CDR3s include the opening cysteine and the closing phenylalanine or tryptophan. Each record gives: D gene, clone size, J gene, V gene, CDR3 DNA, CDR3 protein. A D gene is named only where the DNA matches it firmly. Part of the rows lack a size; the others show once, few, many or a class for expanded clones.

-,-,TRBJ1-2,TRBV7-2,TGTGCCAGCTGCCGGGACCCAGACCCGGGGAACTATGGCTACACCTTC,CASCRDPDPGNYGYTF
-,many,TRBJ1-1,TRBV5-1,TGCGCCAGCAGCCCAACGTGGGGGCAGGGCACTGAAGCTTTCTTT,CASSPTWGQGTEAFF
-,many,TRBJ2-1,TRBV10-3,TGTGCCACATCTAGACTAGGGGATGAGCAGTTCTTC,CATSRLGDEQFF
TRBD1,many,TRBJ1-2,TRBV29-1,TGCAGCGTTGAAATGGACAGGGGGCAGGGCTACACCTTC,CSVEMDRGQGYTF
TRBD2,many,TRBJ2-5,TRBV7-2,TGTGCCAGCAGCTTGGTGGCTAGCGGGGGAGAGACCCAGTACTTC,CASSLVASGGETQYF
-,many,TRBJ2-1,TRBV7-3,TGTGCCAGCAGCCGCGATGGACTCCCCGGCAATGAGCAGTTCTTC,CASSRDGLPGNEQFF
TRBD2,many,TRBJ2-2,TRBV28,TGTGCCAGCAGTTTAACGACTAGCGGTTACACCGGGGAGCTGTTTTTT,CASSLTTSGYTGELFF
TRBD2,-,TRBJ2-2,TRBV7-6,TGTGCCAGCAGCTCCTGGACTAGCCCCGGGGAGCTGTTTTTT,CASSSWTSPGELFF
-,-,TRBJ2-1,TRBV29-1,TGCAGCGTTGAACAGGGCGTCATCAATGAGCAGTTCTTC,CSVEQGVINEQFF
-,many,TRBJ1-1,TRBV18,TGTGCCAGCTTAGAGGAGATGAACACTGAAGCTTTCTTT,CASLEEMNTEAFF
-,many,TRBJ2-2,TRBV7-2,TGTGCCAGCAGCTTAGGGACCATCACCGGGGAGCTGTTTTTT,CASSLGTITGELFF
TRBD2,many,TRBJ2-1,TRBV20-1,TGCAGTGCTTTTCTAGCGGAGACCAACAATGAGCAGTTCTTC,CSAFLAETNNEQFF
TRBD1,many,TRBJ2-7,TRBV12-3/TRBV12-4,TGTGCCAGCAGTTTAACGACAGGGGTACTAAACTTC,CASSLTTGVLNF
TRBD2,many,TRBJ2-7,TRBV6-2/TRBV6-3,TGTGCCAGCAGTTTCCCAGCGGGACTAGCGGGAGATCAGCTCTACGAGCAGTACTTC,CASSFPAGLAGDQLYEQYF
-,many,TRBJ1-1,TRBV10-3,TGTGCCATCTCGCCCCAGGGGAGCGGCACTGAAGCTTTCTTT,CAISPQGSGTEAFF
-,many,TRBJ2-7,TRBV7-6,TGTGCCAGCAGCTTAGCCAACAGGAACGACGAGCAGTACTTC,CASSLANRNDEQYF
-,many,TRBJ2-1,TRBV10-3,TGTGCCATCAGTCAGGGTGGCAATGAGCAGTTCTTC,CAISQGGNEQFF
-,many,TRBJ1-1,TRBV5-1,TGCGCCAGCAGCCCCTACGTCACGGCGACTAACTTGAACACTGAAGCTTTCTTT,CASSPYVTATNLNTEAFF
-,-,TRBJ2-1,TRBV2,TGTGCCAGCAGTGGAGGACAGCGAAATGAGCAGTTCTTC,CASSGGQRNEQFF
-,many,TRBJ2-1,TRBV28,TGTGCCAGCAGTTTTAGGTACAATGAGCAGTTCTTC,CASSFRYNEQFF
-,many,TRBJ1-3,TRBV20-1,TGCAGTGCTACCACCGGGGGCTATGGAAACACCATATATTTT,CSATTGGYGNTIYF
TRBD1,many,TRBJ2-7,TRBV28,TGTGCCAGCAGTTTTGATCGGACAGGCTACGAGCAGTACTTC,CASSFDRTGYEQYF
-,many,TRBJ1-4,TRBV20-1,TGCAGTGCTAGAACAAGGGGATCAAATGAAAAACTGTTTTTT,CSARTRGSNEKLFF
TRBD2,many,TRBJ2-7,TRBV5-1,TGCGCCAGCAGCGCCTCTAGCGGAACCTACGAGCAGTACTTC,CASSASSGTYEQYF
TRBD2,many,TRBJ2-5,TRBV5-1,TGCGCCAGCAGCTTGGCTATCCTAGCGGGAGATGGGCAGACCCAGTACTTC,CASSLAILAGDGQTQYF
-,many,TRBJ2-1,TRBV21-1,TGTGCCAGCAGCAAAATCCGACTAGCGGGAGGTCCCGAGAGCTCCTACAATGAGCAGTTCTTC,CASSKIRLAGGPESSYNEQFF
-,-,TRBJ1-5,TRBV7-2,TGTGCCAGCAGCCGAGGTGGGGGGCGTGACAGCAATCAGCCCCAGCATTTT,CASSRGGGRDSNQPQHF
TRBD2,many,TRBJ2-3,TRBV5-1,TGCGCCAGCAGCTCCGGACTAGCGGGATTGCGGACAGATACGCAGTATTTT,CASSSGLAGLRTDTQYF
-,few,TRBJ2-2,TRBV12-3/TRBV12-4,TGTGCCAGCAGTTTAGCGCCTGCGTACAGAGACCGCGGGGAGCTGTTTTTT,CASSLAPAYRDRGELFF
-,many,TRBJ2-1,TRBV5-1,TGCGCCAGCAGCTTGGAGGGGGAGCGCTACAATGAGCAGTTCTTC,CASSLEGERYNEQFF
TRBD1,-,TRBJ2-3,TRBV12-3/TRBV12-4,TGTGCCAGCAGCCGGACAGGGGGCTCAGATACGCAGTATTTT,CASSRTGGSDTQYF
-,few,TRBJ2-5,TRBV27,TGTGCCAGCAGCCAGGCTTACCAAGAGACCCAGTACTTC,CASSQAYQETQYF
-,many,TRBJ2-1,TRBV20-1,TGCAGTGCTAGGGTGGCGGTGAGGTACAATGAGCAGTTCTTC,CSARVAVRYNEQFF
TRBD1,-,TRBJ2-1,TRBV7-2,TGTGCCAGCAGCTCCCCCCGGACAGGGACATACAATGAGCAGTTCTTC,CASSSPRTGTYNEQFF
-,many,TRBJ2-5,TRBV7-6,TGTGCCAGCAGGGCGTTAAACAGTCAGAGGGAGACCCAGTACTTC,CASRALNSQRETQYF
-,many,TRBJ2-3,TRBV7-7,TGTGCCAGCAGCGTATCCCAGGCAGATACGCAGTATTTT,CASSVSQADTQYF
-,many,TRBJ2-1,TRBV5-6,TGTGCCAGCAGCCCCTTTGGGTCGGGAGTCGCCTACAATGAGCAGTTCTTC,CASSPFGSGVAYNEQFF
TRBD1,few,TRBJ2-3,TRBV7-9,TGTGCCAGCAGCTTAGCGAGAAGGGGGCTAAATACGCAGTATTTT,CASSLARRGLNTQYF
TRBD2,many,TRBJ2-3,TRBV28,TGTGCCAGCAGCCTAAGCGGGAGTGGCTCAGATACGCAGTATTTT,CASSLSGSGSDTQYF
TRBD2,many,TRBJ2-2,TRBV20-1,TGCAGTGCTAGAGTTAGCGGGAGAACGAACACCGGGGAGCTGTTTTTT,CSARVSGRTNTGELFF
TRBD1,many,TRBJ1-2,TRBV29-1,TGCAGCGTCCCAAGGGGACTAGGACAGGGGAGCTATGGCTACACCTTC,CSVPRGLGQGSYGYTF
-,many,TRBJ2-1,TRBV30,TGTGCCTGGAGTGTACCGCAGGACAGCCAGGAGAATGAGCAGTTCTTC,CAWSVPQDSQENEQFF
-,many,TRBJ1-1,TRBV10-3,TGTGCCATCAGTCAGTTAGTAGTTGGGAACACTGAAGCTTTCTTT,CAISQLVVGNTEAFF
-,many,TRBJ1-1,TRBV21-1,TGTGCCAGCAGCAAAGCGTTGGGCAGGCCGAACACTGAAGCTTTCTTT,CASSKALGRPNTEAFF
TRBD1,-,TRBJ2-3,TRBV7-9,TGTGCCAGCAGGCAGACAGGGAAAGGAACAGATACGCAGTATTTT,CASRQTGKGTDTQYF
TRBD2,many,TRBJ2-3,TRBV5-1,TGCGCCAGCAGCTTGGATAGCGGGACAGATACGCAGTATTTT,CASSLDSGTDTQYF
-,many,TRBJ2-1,TRBV9,TGTGCCAGCAGCGTAGGCGTAGAGGGTCCGTTCTTC,CASSVGVEGPFF
TRBD1,few,TRBJ1-6,TRBV7-2,TGTGCCAGCAGCTTACGGGACAGGGGGAATCGGCCCCTCCACTTT,CASSLRDRGNRPLHF
TRBD2,many,TRBJ2-7,TRBV12-3/TRBV12-4,TGTGCCAGCAGTTTATCCCCGGGGGGCTACGAGCAGTACTTC,CASSLSPGGYEQYF
-,many,TRBJ2-4,TRBV11-2,TGTGCCAGCAGCTTAGCCCCCCTTCTGTTTGAGAACATTCAGTACTTC,CASSLAPLLFENIQYF
-,many,TRBJ1-3,TRBV7-6,TGTGCCAGCAGCTTAGGGCAGTACTCTGGAAACACCATATATTTT,CASSLGQYSGNTIYF
-,many,TRBJ2-4,TRBV27,TGTGCCAGCAGTTTATTTGACCCCTCTCGAAACATTCAGTACTTC,CASSLFDPSRNIQYF